This T cell receptor (beta chain) is from a study of T-cell reconstitution after alpha-beta-depleted transplantation in children. This clonotype was picked up a small number of times. V dropped 7 bases and J dropped 4 bases, with 7 bases sitting between them. CDR3 length: 12 residues. Germline lookup yields CDR1 MDHEN and CDR2 SYDVKM. The TCRbeta library incorporated unique molecular identifiers. TCRdb used MiXCR to reprocess the PCR reads, holding one entry per CDR3 protein. The sample consists of over 400,000 distinct CDR3 sequences, around 12% of them appearing once. Specimen: PBMCs from the stem cell graft donor, collected from the stem cell graft. The chain couples TRBV28 to TRBJ2-2; no definite D call. The source of this sequence is a human donor who donated a stem cell graft to a child with combined immunodeficiency. The CDR3 coding sequence is TGTGCCAGCATGGCTTTCACCGGGGAGCTGTTTTTT. Amino acid sequence: CASMAFTGELFF. Together with reference TRBV28 and TRBJ2-2, the CDR3 gives the full variable domain: DVKVTQSSRYLVKRTGEKVFLECVQDMDHENMFWYRQDPGLGLRLIYFSYDVKMKEKGDIPEGYSVSREKKERFSLILESASTNQTSMYLCASMAFTGELFFGEGSRLTVL.